The rows below give T cell receptor beta chains drawn from one sample of a study of T cell repertoires in cytomegalovirus infection. TCRdb re-analysed the reads in MiXCR, keeping a single row per CDR3 protein. Among around 230,000 distinct CDR3 sequences listed, roughly 6.5% were seen once. The specimen was PBMCs. These receptors were taken from a human donor in good health (CMV status not recorded). Some clones in this sample may be carry-over from other donors' samples. Each CDR3 is given with its conserved first and last residue.

J: TRBJ1-5; V: TRBV12-3/TRBV12-4; CDR3: CASSFSGPDQPQHF
J: TRBJ2-6; V: TRBV5-1; CDR3: CASSLSSSGANVLTF
J: TRBJ1-1; V: TRBV20-1; CDR3: CSARDRSRRWGGTEAFF
J: TRBJ1-2; V: TRBV5-6; CDR3: CASSFPGGGYTF
J: TRBJ2-1; V: TRBV7-2; CDR3: CASSFRTSGGASEQFF
J: TRBJ2-7; V: TRBV6-2/TRBV6-3; CDR3: CASSYSVGPYYEQYF
J: TRBJ2-2; V: TRBV7-9; CDR3: CASSLIGDTGELFF
J: TRBJ2-1; V: TRBV29-1; CDR3: CSAKRLAGDTYNEQFF
J: TRBJ2-5; V: TRBV4-2; CDR3: CASSQDLTSGGYQETQYF
J: TRBJ1-1; V: TRBV2; CDR3: CASPNTEAFF
J: TRBJ2-7; V: TRBV28; CDR3: CASGGGSYEQYF
J: TRBJ2-3; V: TRBV7-2; CDR3: CASSPGAGGGGDTQYF
J: TRBJ2-1; V: TRBV20-1; CDR3: CSARVPGPDNEQFF
J: TRBJ2-3; V: TRBV14; CDR3: CASSPRHTSTDTQYF
J: TRBJ2-1; V: TRBV7-6; CDR3: CASSAGLAGLRWVF
J: TRBJ1-2; V: TRBV29-1; CDR3: CSVEENRAGSNYGYTF
J: TRBJ2-5; V: TRBV20-1; CDR3: CSAREGETQYF
J: TRBJ2-1; V: TRBV19; CDR3: CASSSGGGDEQFF
J: TRBJ2-1; V: TRBV24-1; CDR3: CATSDLAGGPGEQFF
J: TRBJ2-2; V: TRBV4-1; CDR3: CASSQERRGELFF
J: TRBJ1-2; V: TRBV27; CDR3: CASSLSGAGQGLSGYTF
J: TRBJ1-5; V: TRBV28; CDR3: CASSFRGMQPQHF
J: TRBJ2-2; V: TRBV6-1; CDR3: CASRPRDMNTGELFF
J: TRBJ2-7; V: TRBV12-5; CDR3: CASGYNSYEQYF
J: TRBJ1-4; V: TRBV7-2; CDR3: CASSYQWGDEKLFF
J: TRBJ2-3; V: TRBV5-7; CDR3: CASSLGRRVETDTQYF
J: TRBJ1-4; V: TRBV14; CDR3: CASSQEERGREKLFF
J: TRBJ1-2; V: TRBV5-1; CDR3: CASSTGQGFGYTF
J: TRBJ1-5; V: TRBV15; CDR3: CATSGAFWPQHF
J: TRBJ1-4; V: TRBV7-2; CDR3: CASSSAKDRGRVATNEKLFF
J: TRBJ2-5; V: TRBV7-3; CDR3: CASSLGRRDSFKETQYF
J: TRBJ1-5; V: TRBV5-1; CDR3: CASSPQGARNQPQHF
J: TRBJ1-1; V: TRBV29-1; CDR3: CSVEMGLDTEAFF
J: TRBJ1-5; V: TRBV6-2/TRBV6-3; CDR3: CASTQRNQPQHF
J: TRBJ1-1; V: TRBV20-1; CDR3: CSARGRGGQGGTEAFF
J: TRBJ2-6; V: TRBV6-2/TRBV6-3; CDR3: CASSYDLGAGGANVLTF